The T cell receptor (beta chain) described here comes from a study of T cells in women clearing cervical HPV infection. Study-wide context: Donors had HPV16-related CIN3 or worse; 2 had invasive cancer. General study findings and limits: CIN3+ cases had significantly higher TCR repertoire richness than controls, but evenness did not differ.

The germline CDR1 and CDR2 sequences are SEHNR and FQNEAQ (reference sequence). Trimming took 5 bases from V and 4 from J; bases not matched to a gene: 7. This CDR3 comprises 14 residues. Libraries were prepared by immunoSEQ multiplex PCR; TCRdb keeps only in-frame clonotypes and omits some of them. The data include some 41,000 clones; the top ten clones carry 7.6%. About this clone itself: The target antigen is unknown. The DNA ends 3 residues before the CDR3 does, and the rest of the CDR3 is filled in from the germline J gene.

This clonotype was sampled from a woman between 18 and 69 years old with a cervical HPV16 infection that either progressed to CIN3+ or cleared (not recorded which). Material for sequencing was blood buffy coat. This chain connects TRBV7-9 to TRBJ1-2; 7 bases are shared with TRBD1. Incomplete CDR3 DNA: TGTGCCAGCAGCACCCGACAGGGAATCTATGGC. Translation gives CASSTRQGIYG. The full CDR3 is CASSTRQGIYGYTF.